These T cell receptor beta chains were read from a single sample in a study of T-cell memory formation after mild COVID-19. TCRdb itself ran the 5' RACE reads through MiXCR, one entry per CDR3 protein. Here the sample spans approximately 170,000 distinct CDR3 sequences, 13% being singletons. Specimen: PBMCs or a T cell subset sorted from them (not recorded which). Source of these receptors: a man aged 18 to 30 who had mild COVID-19 (a few samples of this study predate the infection). Cell type and time point are not known. Each CDR3 is given with its conserved first and last residue. D genes are given only for firm matches. Rows give clone size only sometimes, using once, few, many, or a class for an expanded clone.

V: TRBV5-1; J: TRBJ2-5; size: -; D: -; CDR3: CASSSPQETQYF; DNA: TGCGCCAGCAGCTCTCCGCAAGAGACCCAGTACTTC
V: TRBV7-3; J: TRBJ1-4; size: few; D: -; CDR3: CASSLTAGAELFF; DNA: TGTGCCAGCAGCTTAACGGCCGGGGCCGAACTGTTTTTT
V: TRBV19; J: TRBJ1-1; size: -; D: -; CDR3: CASCSPTASNTEAFF; DNA: TGTGCCAGTTGTAGTCCGACAGCATCGAACACTGAAGCTTTCTTT
V: TRBV7-9; J: TRBJ2-3; size: -; D: -; CDR3: CASSAIRWPDTQYF; DNA: TGTGCCAGCAGCGCGATCAGATGGCCGGATACGCAGTATTTT
V: TRBV12-3/TRBV12-4; J: TRBJ1-2; size: few; D: TRBD1; CDR3: CASSSAGTVHGYTF; DNA: TGTGCCAGCAGTTCCGCCGGGACAGTTCATGGCTACACCTTC
V: TRBV18; J: TRBJ2-1; size: few; D: TRBD1; CDR3: CASSSRDRGYNEQFF; DNA: TGTGCCAGCTCCTCTAGGGACAGGGGGTACAATGAGCAGTTCTTC
V: TRBV3-1; J: TRBJ2-5; size: -; D: -; CDR3: CASGYWRETQYF; DNA: TGTGCCAGTGGCTACTGGAGGGAGACCCAGTACTTC
V: TRBV5-1; J: TRBJ1-1; size: many; D: TRBD1; CDR3: CASSLGDRGSAFF; DNA: TGCGCCAGCAGCTTGGGGGACAGGGGGTCAGCTTTCTTT
V: TRBV5-4; J: TRBJ2-3; size: -; D: -; CDR3: CASRTGTLHSTDTQYF; DNA: TGTGCCAGCAGAACCGGGACGCTACATAGCACAGATACGCAGTATTTT
V: TRBV5-1; J: TRBJ2-1; size: -; D: -; CDR3: CASRRPGAGYNEQFF; DNA: TGCGCCAGCAGACGTCCCGGGGCAGGGTACAATGAGCAGTTCTTC
V: TRBV6-2/TRBV6-3; J: TRBJ2-5; size: -; D: -; CDR3: CASSAHSGEETQYF; DNA: TGTGCCAGCAGTGCCCACTCGGGAGAAGAGACCCAGTACTTC
V: TRBV7-9; J: TRBJ2-1; size: many; D: TRBD2; CDR3: CASSQRGSSYNEQFF; DNA: TGTGCCAGCAGCCAGCGGGGGAGCTCCTACAATGAGCAGTTCTTC
V: TRBV10-3; J: TRBJ1-6; size: -; D: -; CDR3: CGTGSSYNSPLHF; DNA: TGTGGGACGGGGAGCTCCTATAATTCACCCCTCCACTTT
V: TRBV7-6; J: TRBJ2-3; size: few; D: TRBD2; CDR3: CASSSRLAGGGVDTQYF; DNA: TGTGCCAGCAGCTCACGACTAGCGGGGGGCGGCGTAGATACGCAGTATTTT
V: TRBV7-9; J: TRBJ1-2; size: -; D: TRBD1; CDR3: CASRLDRGHYGYTF; DNA: TGTGCCAGCCGCTTAGACAGGGGACACTATGGCTACACCTTC
V: TRBV7-6; J: TRBJ2-3; size: few; D: TRBD2; CDR3: CASSSSSGAGTQYF; DNA: TGTGCCAGCAGCTCTTCTAGCGGGGCGGGTACGCAGTATTTT
V: TRBV12-3/TRBV12-4; J: TRBJ1-2; size: -; D: -; CDR3: CASRSRGGYGYTF; DNA: TGTGCCAGCAGGAGTCGGGGGGGCTATGGCTACACCTTC
V: TRBV7-9; J: TRBJ2-3; size: few; D: TRBD2; CDR3: CASSLRGPLAGGLSTDTQYF; DNA: TGTGCCAGCAGCTTACGGGGCCCGCTAGCGGGGGGACTAAGCACAGATACGCAGTATTTT
V: TRBV20-1; J: TRBJ2-5; size: -; D: -; CDR3: CSATYQETQYF; DNA: TGCAGTGCGACGTACCAAGAGACCCAGTACTTC
V: TRBV5-6; J: TRBJ1-2; size: -; D: TRBD1; CDR3: CASSFWTGGGYGYTF; DNA: TGTGCCAGCAGCTTTTGGACAGGGGGTGGCTATGGCTACACCTTC
V: TRBV7-8; J: TRBJ1-5; size: few; D: -; CDR3: CASSLARVSSNQPQHF; DNA: TGTGCCAGCAGCTTAGCCAGGGTCAGTAGCAATCAGCCCCAGCATTTT
V: TRBV2; J: TRBJ2-2; size: few; D: TRBD1; CDR3: CASSRQGTGELFF; DNA: TGTGCCAGCAGTCGACAGGGTACCGGGGAGCTGTTTTTT
V: TRBV2; J: TRBJ1-1; size: few; D: -; CDR3: CASSMQVNTEAFF; DNA: TGTGCCAGCAGTATGCAGGTGAACACTGAAGCTTTCTTT
V: TRBV29-1; J: TRBJ2-1; size: -; D: TRBD2; CDR3: CRATSGGVNEQFF; DNA: TGCAGGGCTACTAGCGGGGGGGTGAATGAGCAGTTCTTC
V: TRBV7-9; J: TRBJ2-7; size: -; D: -; CDR3: CASSSPAQPYEQYF; DNA: TGTGCCAGCAGCTCTCCTGCCCAGCCCTACGAGCAGTACTTC
V: TRBV5-1; J: TRBJ2-6; size: few; D: -; CDR3: CASSLTGSGANVLTF; DNA: TGCGCCAGCAGCTTGACAGGCTCTGGGGCCAACGTCCTGACTTTC
V: TRBV10-3; J: TRBJ2-5; size: -; D: TRBD2; CDR3: CATQLAGATETQYF; DNA: TGTGCCACCCAATTAGCGGGGGCGACAGAGACCCAGTACTTC
V: TRBV7-6; J: TRBJ1-1; size: -; D: -; CDR3: CASSQGRYTEAFF; DNA: TGTGCCAGCAGTCAGGGACGGTACACTGAAGCTTTCTTT
V: TRBV12-3/TRBV12-4; J: TRBJ1-3; size: -; D: -; CDR3: CASSLERGPGNTIYF; DNA: TGTGCCAGCAGTTTAGAGCGGGGGCCGGGAAACACCATATATTTT
V: TRBV5-1; J: TRBJ1-4; size: -; D: -; CDR3: CASSLAGQQYEKLFF; DNA: TGCGCCAGCAGCTTGGCAGGACAGCAGTATGAAAAACTGTTTTTT
V: TRBV6-5; J: TRBJ1-2; size: -; D: TRBD1; CDR3: CASRHRTGGQDGYTF; DNA: TGTGCCAGCAGACACCGGACAGGGGGCCAGGATGGCTACACCTTC
V: TRBV2; J: TRBJ1-1; size: -; D: TRBD1; CDR3: CASRDRMNTEAFF; DNA: TGTGCCAGCAGGGACAGGATGAACACTGAAGCTTTCTTT
V: TRBV3-2; J: TRBJ2-5; size: -; D: -; CDR3: CAKPHRAGLKETQYF; DNA: TGTGCCAAACCCCATCGAGCGGGACTTAAAGAGACCCAGTACTTC